This T cell receptor (beta chain) was found in a study of graft-versus-host responses after intestinal transplantation. On the study more broadly: Each of the recipients got a multivisceral, liver-intestinal, or isolated intestinal transplant.

Remarks on this clone: The antigen is unknown.

CDR1 and CDR2 (germline): MNHEY, SMNVEV (reference sequence). V was clipped by 3 bases and J by 0 bases, with 7 bases between them. This CDR3 is 14 amino acids long. Sequenced by immunoSEQ multiplex PCR; TCRdb stores in-frame clones only, minus some. The repertoire includes about 84,000 clones, under 95% of them detected once, and 0.3% to 0.35% sits in the top ten. The chain employs TRBV27 and TRBJ2-3; D might be TRBD2 (5 bases). This specimen consisted of unstimulated CD4+ T cells sorted from spleen or lymph node cells, obtained before transplant. This receptor was identified in a human donor who was the organ donor for an intestinal transplant. The CDR3 loop reads CASSFRTSTDTQYF. Here the CDR3 DNA reads TGTGCCAGCAGTTTCCGGACTAGCACAGATACGCAGTATTTT.